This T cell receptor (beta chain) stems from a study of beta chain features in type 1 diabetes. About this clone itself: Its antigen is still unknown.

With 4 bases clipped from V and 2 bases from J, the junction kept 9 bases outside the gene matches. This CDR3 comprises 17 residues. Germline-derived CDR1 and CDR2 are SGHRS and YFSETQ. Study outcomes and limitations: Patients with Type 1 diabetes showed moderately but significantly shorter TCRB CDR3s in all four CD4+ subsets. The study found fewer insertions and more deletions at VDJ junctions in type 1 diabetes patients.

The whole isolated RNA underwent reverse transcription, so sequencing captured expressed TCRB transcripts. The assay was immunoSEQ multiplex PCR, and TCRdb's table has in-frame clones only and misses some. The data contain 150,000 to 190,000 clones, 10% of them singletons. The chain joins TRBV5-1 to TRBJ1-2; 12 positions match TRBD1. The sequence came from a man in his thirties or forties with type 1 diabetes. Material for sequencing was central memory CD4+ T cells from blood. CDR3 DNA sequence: TGCGCCAGCAGCCCATCCGGGACAGGGGGCGTCAACTATGGCTACACCTTC. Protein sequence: CASSPSGTGGVNYGYTF.